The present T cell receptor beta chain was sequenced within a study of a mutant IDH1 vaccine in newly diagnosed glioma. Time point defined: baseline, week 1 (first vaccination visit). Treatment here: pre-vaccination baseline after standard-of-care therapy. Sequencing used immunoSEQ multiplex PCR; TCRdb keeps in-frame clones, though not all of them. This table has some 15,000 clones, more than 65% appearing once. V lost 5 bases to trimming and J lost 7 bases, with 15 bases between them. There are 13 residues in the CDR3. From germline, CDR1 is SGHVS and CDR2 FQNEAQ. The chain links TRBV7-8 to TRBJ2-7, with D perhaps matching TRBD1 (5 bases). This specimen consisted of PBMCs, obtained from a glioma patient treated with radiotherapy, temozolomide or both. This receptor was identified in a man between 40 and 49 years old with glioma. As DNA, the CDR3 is TGTGCCAGCAGCATTGGACACGGTGCGGAGCAGTACTTC. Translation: CASSIGHGAEQYF. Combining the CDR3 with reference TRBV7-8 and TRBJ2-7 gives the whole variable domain GAGVSQSPRYKVAKRGQDVALRCDPISGHVSLFWYQQALGQGPEFLTYFQNEAQLDKSGLPSDRFFAERPEGSVSTLKIQRTQQEDSAVYLCASSIGHGAEQYFGPGTRLTVT.